This T cell receptor beta chain was sequenced for a study of identical twins. As concerns this clonotype: Its target is not known.

Study-level points and caveats: Out-of-frame alpha sequences common to twins exhibited a surplus of low generation probability.

TCRdb re-called the 5' RACE reads with MiXCR, one entry per CDR3 protein. Of nearly 650,000 distinct CDR3 sequences in the sample, 7% to 7.5% were seen once. Germline values: CDR1 MRHNA, CDR2 SNTAGT. The CDR3 has 18 residues. Trimming cost V 6 bases and J 6 bases, with 27 bases left between them. The donors were all healthy and Caucasian. The sample was also linked to a second study, of yellow fever vaccine responses in identical twins.

Material: PBMCs. The V and J genes are TRBV6-4 and TRBJ2-1, with D possibly TRBD1 on 6 matching bases. This receptor was obtained from a woman aged 18-29 years in good health. The CDR3 region is CASRLTGTPMPESNEQFF. CDR3 DNA sequence: TGTGCCAGCAGGCTTACAGGGACCCCGATGCCGGAGAGCAATGAGCAGTTCTTC.